What follows is one TCR beta chain and its context. CDR1 MNHEY and CDR2 SVGAGI come from the germline V gene. Trimming took 4 bases from V and 9 from J; bases not matched to a gene: 7. CDR3 length: 16 residues. Per the original methods: Quantification of nucleated cells was approximated via reference gene primer amplification. Measured with immunoSEQ multiplex PCR; TCRdb has only the in-frame clones, and not every one. V and J calls and clone size come straight from that table; D and trimming were deduced from the DNA. The table lists hundreds of thousands of clones, roughly 90% of them singletons. This sample stems from a study of blood T cell repertoires in COVID-19. About the study: The United States, Italy and Spain provided the acute and convalescent COVID-19 samples. The cDNA or gDNA used as material had been derived from T cells, B-cell-depleted T cells, or PBMCs.

The J gene is TRBJ2-1, the V gene TRBV6-5; the match to TRBD2 covers 15 bases. The sequence was collected from a middle-aged woman who had recovered from COVID-19. The material sequenced was peripheral blood. This chain's CDR3 is CASSSEGTSGRSEQFF. In DNA form, the CDR3 reads TGTGCCAGCAGTTCCGAGGGGACTAGCGGGAGGAGTGAGCAGTTCTTC.